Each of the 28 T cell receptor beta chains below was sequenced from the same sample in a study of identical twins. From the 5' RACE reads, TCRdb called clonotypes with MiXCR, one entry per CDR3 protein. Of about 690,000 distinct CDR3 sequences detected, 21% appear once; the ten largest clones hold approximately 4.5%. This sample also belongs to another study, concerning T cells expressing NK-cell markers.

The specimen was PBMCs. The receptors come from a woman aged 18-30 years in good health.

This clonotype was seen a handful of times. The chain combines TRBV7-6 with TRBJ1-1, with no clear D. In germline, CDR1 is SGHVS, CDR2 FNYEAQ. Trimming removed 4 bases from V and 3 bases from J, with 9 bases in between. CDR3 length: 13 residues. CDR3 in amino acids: CASSSAGDTEAFF. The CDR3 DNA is TGTGCCAGCAGCTCCGCCGGGGACACTGAAGCTTTCTTT.

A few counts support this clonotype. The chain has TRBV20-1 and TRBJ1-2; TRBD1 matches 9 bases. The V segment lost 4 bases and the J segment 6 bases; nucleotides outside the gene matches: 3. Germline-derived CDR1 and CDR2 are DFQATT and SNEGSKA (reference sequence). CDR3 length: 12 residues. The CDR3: CSAIDRGNGYTF. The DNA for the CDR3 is TGCAGTGCTATAGACAGGGGGAATGGCTACACCTTC.

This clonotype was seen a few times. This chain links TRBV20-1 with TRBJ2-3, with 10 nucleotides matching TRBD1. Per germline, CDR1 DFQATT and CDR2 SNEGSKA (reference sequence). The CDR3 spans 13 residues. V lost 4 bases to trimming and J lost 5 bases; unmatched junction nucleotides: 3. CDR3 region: CSATGTGVDTQYF. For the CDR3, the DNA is TGCAGTGCTACCGGGACAGGGGTAGATACGCAGTATTTT.

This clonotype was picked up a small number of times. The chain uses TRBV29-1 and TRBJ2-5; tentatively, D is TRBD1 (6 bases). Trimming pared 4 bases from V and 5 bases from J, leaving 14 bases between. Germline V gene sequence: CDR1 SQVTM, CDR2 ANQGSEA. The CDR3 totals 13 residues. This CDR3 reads CSVARGEGETQYF. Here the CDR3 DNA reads TGCAGCGTTGCCAGGGGAGAAGGGGAGACCCAGTACTTC. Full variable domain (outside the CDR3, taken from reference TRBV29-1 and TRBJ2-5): SAVISQKPSRDICQRGTSLTIQCQVDSQVTMMFWYRQQPGQSLTLIATANQGSEATYESGFVIDKFPISRPNLTFSTLTVSNMSPEDSSIYLCSVARGEGETQYFGPGTRLLVL.

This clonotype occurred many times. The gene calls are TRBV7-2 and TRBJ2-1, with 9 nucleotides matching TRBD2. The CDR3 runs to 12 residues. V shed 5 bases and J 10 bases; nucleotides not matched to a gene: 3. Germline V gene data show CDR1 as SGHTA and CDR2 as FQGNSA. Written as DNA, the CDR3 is TGTGCCAGCAGCGTGACTAGCGGAGAGCAGTTCTTC. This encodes CASSVTSGEQFF.

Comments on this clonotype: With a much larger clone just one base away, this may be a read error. CDR3 sequence: CSVDAVGPNEPYEQYF. Written as DNA, the CDR3 is TGCAGCGTTGATGCCGTGGGACCCAACGAGCCGTACGAGCAGTACTTC. This sequence joins TRBV29-1 and TRBJ2-7; D is possibly TRBD1 or TRBD2 (5 bases each). Germline CDR1 reads SQVTM; CDR2 reads ANQGSEA. The CDR3 runs to 16 residues. The V and J ends lost 3 bases and 4 bases respectively, with 22 bases between them.

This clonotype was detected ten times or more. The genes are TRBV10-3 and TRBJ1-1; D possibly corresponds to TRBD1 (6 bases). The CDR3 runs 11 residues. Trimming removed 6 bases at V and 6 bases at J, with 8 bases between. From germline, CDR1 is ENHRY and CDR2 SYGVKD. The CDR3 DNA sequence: TGTGCCATCAGAAGGGGGGCTGAAGCTTTCTTT. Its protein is CAIRRGAEAFF.

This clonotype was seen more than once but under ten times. CDR3 nucleotide sequence: TGTGCCATCTTAGGGGCAGCCCTTGGCGAGCAGTACTTC. It specifies CAILGAALGEQYF. This rearrangement joins TRBV10-3 to TRBJ2-7, with D possibly TRBD1 on 5 matching bases. V dropped 8 bases and J dropped 6 bases, with 17 bases sitting between them. The CDR3 has 13 residues. The germline V gene encodes CDR1 ENHRY and CDR2 SYGVKD.

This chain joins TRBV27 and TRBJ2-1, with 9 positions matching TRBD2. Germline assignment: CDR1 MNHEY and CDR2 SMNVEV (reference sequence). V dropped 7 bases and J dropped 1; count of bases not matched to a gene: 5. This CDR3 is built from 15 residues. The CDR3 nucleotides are TGTGCCAGCAATAGCGGGAGAGGGTCCTACAATGAGCAGTTCTTC. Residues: CASNSGRGSYNEQFF.

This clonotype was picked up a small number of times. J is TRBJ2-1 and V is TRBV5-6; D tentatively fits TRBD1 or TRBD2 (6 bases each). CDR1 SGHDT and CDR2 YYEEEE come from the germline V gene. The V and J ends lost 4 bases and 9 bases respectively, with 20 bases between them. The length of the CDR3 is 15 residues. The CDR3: CASSLGNRGTSEQFF. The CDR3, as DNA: TGTGCCAGCAGCCTCGGGAATCGGGGGACAAGTGAGCAGTTCTTC.

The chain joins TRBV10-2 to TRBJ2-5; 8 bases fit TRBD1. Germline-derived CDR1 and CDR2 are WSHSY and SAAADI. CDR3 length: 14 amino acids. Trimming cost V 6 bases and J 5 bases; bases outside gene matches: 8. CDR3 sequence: CASRRDRKGETQYF. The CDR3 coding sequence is TGCGCCAGCAGGAGGGACAGGAAAGGGGAGACCCAGTACTTC.

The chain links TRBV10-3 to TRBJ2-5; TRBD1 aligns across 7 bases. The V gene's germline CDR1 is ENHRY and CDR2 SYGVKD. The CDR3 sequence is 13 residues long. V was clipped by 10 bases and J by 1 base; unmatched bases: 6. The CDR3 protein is CATSGQLQETQYF. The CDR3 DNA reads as TGTGCCACCTCGGGACAGCTCCAAGAGACCCAGTACTTC.

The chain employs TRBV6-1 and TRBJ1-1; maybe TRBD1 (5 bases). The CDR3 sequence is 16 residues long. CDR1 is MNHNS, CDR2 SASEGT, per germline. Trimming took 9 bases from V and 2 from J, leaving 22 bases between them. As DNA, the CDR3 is TGTGCCAGTCGTCAGGGTAGGATTGGAAAAAACACTGAAGCTTTCTTT. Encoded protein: CASRQGRIGKNTEAFF.

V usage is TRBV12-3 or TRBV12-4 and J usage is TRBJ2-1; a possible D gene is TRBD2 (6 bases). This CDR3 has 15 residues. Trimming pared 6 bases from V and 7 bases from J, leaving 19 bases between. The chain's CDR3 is CASSLISGTSNEQFF. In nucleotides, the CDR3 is TGTGCCAGCAGCTTAATATCCGGGACTTCAAATGAGCAGTTCTTC.

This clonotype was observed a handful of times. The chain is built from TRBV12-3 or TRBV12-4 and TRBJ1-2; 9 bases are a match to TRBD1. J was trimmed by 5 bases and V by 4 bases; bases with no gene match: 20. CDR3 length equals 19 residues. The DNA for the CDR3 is TGTGCCAGCAGTTACGTAAAGGGGACAGGGATGGGATTCGGATATGGCTACACCTTC. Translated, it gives CASSYVKGTGMGFGYGYTF.

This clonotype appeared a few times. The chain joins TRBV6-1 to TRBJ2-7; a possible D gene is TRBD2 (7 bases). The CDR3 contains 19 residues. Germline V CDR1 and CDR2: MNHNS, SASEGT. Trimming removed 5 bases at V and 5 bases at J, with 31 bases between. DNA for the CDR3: TGTGCCAGCAGTCAACACGGGGGTACCAGCGGGACGGGGGACAACGAGCAGTACTTC. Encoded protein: CASSQHGGTSGTGDNEQYF.

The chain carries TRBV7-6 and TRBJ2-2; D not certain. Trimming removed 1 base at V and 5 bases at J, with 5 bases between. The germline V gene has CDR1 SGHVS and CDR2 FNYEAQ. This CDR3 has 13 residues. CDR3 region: CASSLVQTGELFF. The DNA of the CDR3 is TGTGCCAGCAGCTTAGTGCAGACCGGGGAGCTGTTTTTT.

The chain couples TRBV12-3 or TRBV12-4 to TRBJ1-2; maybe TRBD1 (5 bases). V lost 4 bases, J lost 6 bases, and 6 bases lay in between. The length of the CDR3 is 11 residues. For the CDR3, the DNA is TGTGCCAGCAGTTCAGGGAATGGCTACACCTTC. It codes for CASSSGNGYTF.

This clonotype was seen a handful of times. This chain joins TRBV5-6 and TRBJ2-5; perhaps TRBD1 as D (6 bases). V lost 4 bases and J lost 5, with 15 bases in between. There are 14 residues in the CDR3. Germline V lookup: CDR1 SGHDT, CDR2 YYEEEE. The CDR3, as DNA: TGTGCCAGCAGCACGGACAGCCGAAGCGAGACCCAGTACTTC. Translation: CASSTDSRSETQYF.

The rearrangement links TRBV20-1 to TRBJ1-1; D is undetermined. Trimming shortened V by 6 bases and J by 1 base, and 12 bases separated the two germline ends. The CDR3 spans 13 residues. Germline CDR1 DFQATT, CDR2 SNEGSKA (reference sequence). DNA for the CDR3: TGCAGTGCCACCCCGGCGCCGAACACTGAAGCTTTCTTT. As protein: CSATPAPNTEAFF.

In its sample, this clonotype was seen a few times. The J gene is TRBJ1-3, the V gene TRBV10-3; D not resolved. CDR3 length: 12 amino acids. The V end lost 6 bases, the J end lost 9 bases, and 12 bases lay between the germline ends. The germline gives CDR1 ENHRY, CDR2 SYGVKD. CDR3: CAISSGILTIYF. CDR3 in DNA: TGTGCCATCAGCTCTGGGATCCTCACCATATATTTT.

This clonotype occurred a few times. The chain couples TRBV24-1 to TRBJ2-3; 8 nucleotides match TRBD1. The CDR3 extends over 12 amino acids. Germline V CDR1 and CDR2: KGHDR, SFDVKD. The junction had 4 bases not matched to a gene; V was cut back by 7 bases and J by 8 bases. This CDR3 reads CATSDRGSTQYF. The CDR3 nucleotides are TGTGCCACCAGCGACAGGGGTAGTACGCAGTATTTT.

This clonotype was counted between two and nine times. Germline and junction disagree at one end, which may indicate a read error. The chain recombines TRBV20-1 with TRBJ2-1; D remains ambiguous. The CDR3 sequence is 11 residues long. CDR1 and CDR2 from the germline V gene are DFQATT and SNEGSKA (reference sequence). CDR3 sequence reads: CSAIQEPALVF. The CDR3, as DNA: TGCAGTGCTATTCAAGAACCCGCCTTGGTCTTC.

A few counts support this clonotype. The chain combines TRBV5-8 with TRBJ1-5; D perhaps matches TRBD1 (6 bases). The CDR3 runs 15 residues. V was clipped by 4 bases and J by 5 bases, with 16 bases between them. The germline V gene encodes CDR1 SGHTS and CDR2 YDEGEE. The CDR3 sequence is CASSLPPGHYQPQHF. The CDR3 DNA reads TGTGCCAGCAGCCTCCCTCCGGGACACTATCAGCCCCAGCATTTT.

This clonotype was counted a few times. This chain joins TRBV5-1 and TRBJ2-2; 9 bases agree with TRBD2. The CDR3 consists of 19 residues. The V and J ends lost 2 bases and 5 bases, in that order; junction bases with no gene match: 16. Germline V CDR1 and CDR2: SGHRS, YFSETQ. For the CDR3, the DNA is TGCGCCAGCAGCTTTTTCACCCCTAGCGGGGTGAGGGTGACCGGGGAGCTGTTTTTT. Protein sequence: CASSFFTPSGVRVTGELFF.

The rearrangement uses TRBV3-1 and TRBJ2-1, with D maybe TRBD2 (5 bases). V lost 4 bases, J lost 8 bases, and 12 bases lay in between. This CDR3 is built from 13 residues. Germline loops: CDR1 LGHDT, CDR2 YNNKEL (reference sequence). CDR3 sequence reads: CASSPHHSDEQFF. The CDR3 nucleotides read TGTGCCAGCAGCCCTCATCATAGCGATGAGCAGTTCTTC.

CDR3 amino acids: CASSSGAEQFF. The CDR3 DNA sequence: TGTGCCAGCAGTTCCGGCGCTGAGCAGTTCTTC. This chain uses TRBV27 with TRBJ2-1; no definite D call. Deletions cut 4 bases from V and 9 bases from J, with 7 bases between. Germline V gives CDR1 MNHEY, CDR2 SMNVEV (reference sequence). This CDR3 region has 11 residues.

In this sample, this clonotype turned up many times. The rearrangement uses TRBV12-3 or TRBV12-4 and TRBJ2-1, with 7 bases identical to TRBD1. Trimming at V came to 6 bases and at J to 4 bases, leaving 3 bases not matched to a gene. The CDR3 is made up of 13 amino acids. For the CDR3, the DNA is TGTGCCAGCAGAGGGGGCGCGTACAATGAGCAGTTCTTC. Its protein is CASRGGAYNEQFF.